The 25 T cell receptor beta chains in this list originate from one sample, sequenced in a study of shared clonotypes between healthy human individuals. Repertoires were generated with immunoSEQ multiplex PCR, while TCRdb's copy carries only in-frame clones and drops some. Of some 580,000 clones in the sample, 98% were seen once. The naive CD8 subset, CD45RO-negative cells positively selected for CCR7, excluded terminally differentiated effector memory CD45RA+ cells. Sequenced material: naive CD8+ T cells sorted from blood. These receptors all stem from a man aged 30-40 years in good health.

CDR3 DNA sequence: TGCAGCGTTGAATGGACGGGAGAGGAGAATGAGCAGTTCTTC. Amino acids: CSVEWTGEENEQFF. The chain recombines TRBV29-1 with TRBJ2-1; tentatively, D is TRBD2 (6 bases). Germline CDR1 is SQVTM and CDR2 is ANQGSEA. V was clipped by 2 bases and J by 7 bases, with 15 bases between them. This CDR3 has 14 residues.

The V and J genes are TRBV27 and TRBJ2-1, with TRBD1 matching 7 bases. Germline V CDR1 and CDR2: MNHEY, SMNVEV (reference sequence). The CDR3 consists of 14 residues. V lost 2 bases to trimming and J lost 10 bases; unmatched junction nucleotides: 8. CDR3 nucleotide sequence: TGTGCCAGCAGTTTAACATTGGGACAGAGCGAGCAGTTCTTC. Translation gives CASSLTLGQSEQFF.

As concerns this clone: This same CDR3 is encoded by further DNA sequences in the sample. This rearrangement joins TRBV7-6 to TRBJ2-7, with TRBD2 matching over 9 bases. With 5 bases clipped from V and 2 bases from J, the junction kept 7 bases outside the gene matches. The CDR3 extends over 15 amino acids. CDR1 and CDR2 from the germline V gene are SGHVS and FNYEAQ. Written as DNA, the CDR3 is TGTGCCAGCAGCCTAGGGGCGGGAGGGCCCTACGAGCAGTACTTC. It specifies CASSLGAGGPYEQYF.

This clone occurred once. The chain is built from TRBV29-1 and TRBJ2-1, with TRBD2 identical over 7 bases. CDR3 length: 13 residues. Germline values: CDR1 SQVTM, CDR2 ANQGSEA. J lost 5 bases, V lost 6 bases, and 7 bases had no gene match. DNA for the CDR3: TGCAGCGTCCGGACTAGGAGCGACAATGAGCAGTTCTTC. Translated, it gives CSVRTRSDNEQFF.

The V gene is TRBV7-8, the J gene TRBJ2-1; 11 bases are a match to TRBD2. Germline loops: CDR1 SGHVS, CDR2 FQNEAQ. Trimming at V came to 6 bases and at J to 4 bases, leaving 11 bases not matched to a gene. This CDR3 has 17 residues. This CDR3 reads CASRLKPGLAEYNEQFF. Here the CDR3 DNA reads TGTGCCAGCAGACTCAAACCGGGACTAGCGGAATACAATGAGCAGTTCTTC.

This chain connects TRBV2 to TRBJ2-1, with D possibly matching TRBD2 (5 bases). Trimming took off 7 bases at V and 0 bases at J, with 13 bases between the two ends. CDR3 length: 15 amino acids. Germline loops: CDR1 SNHLY, CDR2 FYNNEI. DNA for the CDR3: TGTGCCAGCATCGGCAGGAGGAACTCCTACAATGAGCAGTTCTTC. It encodes CASIGRRNSYNEQFF. The full variable domain, rest sourced from reference TRBV2 and TRBJ2-1, is EPEVTQTPSHQVTQMGQEVILRCVPISNHLYFYWYRQILGQKVEFLVSFYNNEISEKSEIFDDQFSVERPDGSNFTLKIRSTKLEDSAMYFCASIGRRNSYNEQFFGPGTRLTVL.

The V and J genes are TRBV19 and TRBJ2-2; no clear D gene. V gave up 2 bases and J gave up 4 bases, with 14 bases separating them. Germline V lookup: CDR1 LNHDA, CDR2 SQIVND (reference sequence). The CDR3 has 16 amino acids. The CDR3 nucleotides are TGTGCCAGTAGTATAATTGCGCGAGCCGGCACCGGGGAGCTGTTTTTT. Its protein is CASSIIARAGTGELFF.

The chain links TRBV10-2 to TRBJ1-5; weak D call: TRBD1 (5 bases). This CDR3 has 15 amino acids. Germline lookup yields CDR1 WSHSY and CDR2 SAAADI. Trimming cost V 6 bases and J 3 bases, with 15 bases left between them. CDR3: CASRPEGPNNQPQHF. The CDR3 nucleotides are TGCGCCAGCAGGCCGGAGGGGCCGAACAATCAGCCCCAGCATTTT.

V gene TRBV7-2 combines with J gene TRBJ2-3; TRBD2 matches 14 bases. The V segment lost 5 bases and the J segment 2 bases; nucleotides outside the gene matches: 6. Germline V gene sequence: CDR1 SGHTA, CDR2 FQGNSA. This CDR3 region has 17 residues. The CDR3 region is CASSLGLAGGITDTQYF. CDR3 in DNA: TGTGCCAGCAGCCTAGGACTAGCGGGAGGAATCACAGATACGCAGTATTTT.

V usage is TRBV2 and J usage is TRBJ2-1, with D possibly called TRBD1 or TRBD2 (5 bases each). V dropped 9 bases and J dropped 6 bases, with 15 bases sitting between them. The CDR3 has 13 amino acids. Germline lookup yields CDR1 SNHLY and CDR2 FYNNEI. The CDR3 loop is CASLDGAGNEQFF. CDR3 nucleotide sequence: TGTGCCAGTCTTGACGGGGCCGGCAATGAGCAGTTCTTC.

The chain joins TRBV7-9 to TRBJ2-5, with TRBD2 matching over 8 bases. The CDR3 is 15 residues long. V gave up 1 base and J gave up 4 bases; unmatched junction bases: 5. Germline CDR1 SEHNR, CDR2 FQNEAQ (reference sequence). CDR3 in DNA: TGTGCCAGCAGCTTAGTCCTAGCGGGTAGAGAGACCCAGTACTTC. Translated, it gives CASSLVLAGRETQYF. The full variable domain, completed using reference TRBV7-9 and TRBJ2-5, is DTGVSQNPRHKITKRGQNVTFRCDPISEHNRLYWYRQTLGQGPEFLTYFQNEAQLEKSRLLSDRFSAERPKGSFSTLEIQRTEQGDSAMYLCASSLVLAGRETQYFGPGTRLLVL.

The rearrangement links TRBV11-2 to TRBJ2-3, with a weak D call TRBD2 (6 bases). Trimming pared 5 bases from V and 2 bases from J, leaving 14 bases between. The CDR3 has 15 residues. From germline, CDR1 is SGHAT and CDR2 FQNNGV. The CDR3 DNA follows: TGTGCCAGCAGCCGACGCCCGGGGGTCACAGATACGCAGTATTTT. It translates to CASSRRPGVTDTQYF.

The V and J genes are TRBV7-9 and TRBJ2-1, with 9 bases identical to TRBD1. The trim removed 0 bases at V and 8 bases at J, leaving 5 bases unmatched. The CDR3 extends over 15 amino acids. Germline CDR1 is SEHNR and CDR2 is FQNEAQ (reference sequence). CDR3 region: CASSLAGQGKDEQFF. In DNA form, the CDR3 reads TGTGCCAGCAGCTTAGCTGGACAGGGGAAGGATGAGCAGTTCTTC.

The genes are TRBV4-3 and TRBJ1-5; TRBD1 matches 11 bases. The CDR3 spans 17 residues. Germline assignment: CDR1 LGHNA and CDR2 YSLEER. Trimming took 0 bases from V and 3 from J; bases not matched to a gene: 4. CDR3 region: CASSQDLGQGANQPQHF. The CDR3 DNA reads TGCGCCAGCAGCCAAGATCTCGGACAGGGGGCCAATCAGCCCCAGCATTTT.

The chain couples TRBV6-6 to TRBJ2-7, with TRBD1 matching 8 bases. This CDR3 is built from 16 residues. CDR1 and CDR2 (germline): MNHNY, SVGAGI (reference sequence). V lost 10 bases, J lost 3 bases, and 17 bases stayed unmatched. This chain's CDR3 is CATGTGPSSTYYEQYF. The CDR3 DNA sequence: TGTGCCACGGGGACAGGCCCTTCGTCGACCTACTACGAGCAGTACTTC.

This clone has just a few counts. The gene calls are TRBV6-1 and TRBJ2-1; 7 nucleotides agree with TRBD1. Germline CDR1 MNHNS, CDR2 SASEGT. This CDR3 contains 18 residues. V shed 1 base and J 2 bases; nucleotides not matched to a gene: 11. The CDR3 spells CASSEGSGTASTYNEQFF. CDR3 nucleotides: TGTGCCAGCAGTGAAGGGTCGGGGACAGCTTCTACCTACAATGAGCAGTTCTTC.

The CDR3 region has the DNA TGTGCCACCGGAGGGAATGAGCAGTTCTTC. This sequence encodes CATGGNEQFF. J is TRBJ2-1 and V is TRBV10-3, with TRBD2 as a possible D gene (6 bases). The V and J ends lost 10 bases and 7 bases respectively, with 8 bases between them. Germline CDR1 ENHRY, CDR2 SYGVKD. This CDR3 contains 10 residues.

This rearrangement joins TRBV5-1 to TRBJ2-5, with 7 bases matching TRBD1. The ends lost 2 bases at V and 1 base at J; junction bases unmatched: 2. Germline V gene lookup returns CDR1 SGHRS and CDR2 YFSETQ. The CDR3 is 14 residues long. CDR3 sequence (DNA): TGCGCCAGCAGCTTCAGGACAGGCCAAGAGACCCAGTACTTC. Its protein product is CASSFRTGQETQYF. Full variable domain (remainder filled in from reference TRBV5-1 and TRBJ2-5): KAGVTQTPRYLIKTRGQQVTLSCSPISGHRSVSWYQQTPGQGLQFLFEYFSETQRNKGNFPGRFSGRQFSNSRSEMNVSTLELGDSALYLCASSFRTGQETQYFGPGTRLLVL.

The chain employs TRBV7-9 and TRBJ2-1; D gene uncertain. Trimming took off 3 bases at V and 7 bases at J, with 16 bases between the two ends. The CDR3 runs 15 residues. Germline V CDR1 and CDR2: SEHNR, FQNEAQ (reference sequence). The CDR3 region is CASSLGNGLRNEQFF. CDR3 DNA sequence: TGTGCCAGCAGCTTGGGGAATGGTTTAAGAAATGAGCAGTTCTTC.

The rearrangement joins TRBV14 to TRBJ2-2; 14 bases are shared with TRBD2. The V gene's germline CDR1 is SGHDN and CDR2 FVKESK. J was trimmed by 8 bases and V by 2 bases; bases with no gene match: 13. The CDR3 sequence is 19 residues long. This chain's CDR3 is CASSQWDMGTSGSSGELFF. CDR3 DNA sequence: TGTGCCAGCAGCCAATGGGATATGGGGACTAGCGGGAGCTCGGGGGAGCTGTTTTTT. Full variable domain (outside the CDR3, taken from reference TRBV14 and TRBJ2-2): EAGVTQFPSHSVIEKGQTVTLRCDPISGHDNLYWYRRVMGKEIKFLLHFVKESKQDESGMPNNRFLAERTGGTYSTLKVQPAELEDSGVYFCASSQWDMGTSGSSGELFFGEGSRLTVL.

The chain carries TRBV11-1 and TRBJ2-1, with TRBD1 identical over 7 bases. Per the germline V gene, CDR1 is SGHAT and CDR2 is FQDESV (reference sequence). This CDR3 comprises 14 residues. Losses at the gene ends were 7 bases for V and 2 bases for J; bases not matched to a gene: 5. CDR3 nucleotide sequence: TGTGCCAGCACCATGACAGGGCCCTACAATGAGCAGTTCTTC. It translates to CASTMTGPYNEQFF.

This clone was counted between two and nine times. This chain connects TRBV28 to TRBJ2-5; D assignment may be TRBD1 or TRBD2 (5 bases each). Per germline, CDR1 MDHEN and CDR2 SYDVKM. The length of the CDR3 is 14 residues. Trimming stripped 6 bases from V and 0 bases from J, with 11 bases between. The CDR3 DNA reads as TGTGCCAGCAGGGGGGTGCGGAACCAAGAGACCCAGTACTTC. Protein: CASRGVRNQETQYF.

The chain joins TRBV7-8 to TRBJ2-3; perhaps TRBD1 as D (6 bases). V lost 2 bases and J 2 bases, leaving 14 bases between the germline ends. Germline CDR1 and CDR2: SGHVS and FQNEAQ. The CDR3 sequence is 16 residues long. The CDR3 spells CASSLTTDSYTDTQYF. CDR3 bases: TGTGCCAGCAGCTTAACCACGGACAGTTACACAGATACGCAGTATTTT.

The chain carries TRBV5-6 and TRBJ2-1, with D unresolved. The length of the CDR3 is 15 residues. Germline CDR1 is SGHDT and CDR2 is YYEEEE. V lost 4 bases and J lost 0, with 11 bases in between. CDR3 in DNA: TGTGCCAGCAGCGAAGACTGGAGCTCCTACAATGAGCAGTTCTTC. This encodes CASSEDWSSYNEQFF.

CDR3 protein: CASTPDRGLNEQFF. The CDR3 DNA follows: TGTGCCAGCACCCCCGACAGGGGGCTAAATGAGCAGTTCTTC. The rearrangement joins TRBV7-6 to TRBJ2-1; 10 nucleotides agree with TRBD1. The V and J ends lost 7 bases and 7 bases, in that order; junction bases with no gene match: 7. This CDR3 has 14 amino acids. Germline values: CDR1 SGHVS, CDR2 FNYEAQ.